This TCR beta chain originates from a study of response to subunit inactivated influenza vaccine. Study-wide results and caveats: It was suggested by the authors that few new T cells are recruited by each seasonal influenza vaccination.

TCRdb processed the RT-PCR reads anew with MiXCR; each CDR3 protein has one entry. The data show hundreds of thousands of distinct CDR3 sequences, 18% seen once. In regard to this clonotype: Its specificity is unknown. Germline is not matched at one junction end, which may reflect a read error.

The CDR3 totals 16 residues. This chain connects TRBV12-3 or TRBV12-4 to TRBJ2-2; either TRBD1 or TRBD2 may supply D (5 bases each). This sequence originates from a man in his forties or fifties who received an inactivated influenza vaccine. The sequenced sample was PBMCs from blood, obtained approximately 5 days after vaccination. The CDR3 is CASSFGLTANTGDLFF. CDR3 DNA: TGTGCCAGCAGTTTCGGCCTAACAGCGAACACCGGGGACCTGTTTTTT.